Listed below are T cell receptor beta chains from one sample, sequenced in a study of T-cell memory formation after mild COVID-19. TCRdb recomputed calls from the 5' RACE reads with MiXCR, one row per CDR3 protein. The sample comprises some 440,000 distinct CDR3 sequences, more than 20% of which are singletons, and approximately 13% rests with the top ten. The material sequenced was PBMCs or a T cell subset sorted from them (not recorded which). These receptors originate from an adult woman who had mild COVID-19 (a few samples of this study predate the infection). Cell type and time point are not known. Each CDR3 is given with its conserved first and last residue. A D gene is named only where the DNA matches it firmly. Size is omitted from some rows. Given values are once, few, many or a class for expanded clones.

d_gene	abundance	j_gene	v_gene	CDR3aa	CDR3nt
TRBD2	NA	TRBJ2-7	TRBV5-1	CASSSGGTSSYEQYF	TGCGCCAGCAGCTCCGGGGGGACTAGCTCCTACGAGCAGTACTTC
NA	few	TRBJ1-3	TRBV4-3	CASSQDRTVSGNTIYF	TGCGCCAGCAGCCAAGACCGGACAGTCTCTGGAAACACCATATATTTT
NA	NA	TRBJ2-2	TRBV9	CASSLEGVIHNTGELFF	TGTGCCAGCAGCCTAGAAGGGGTTATCCATAACACCGGGGAGCTGTTTTTT
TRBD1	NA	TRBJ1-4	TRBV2	CASSVDRGANEKLFF	TGTGCCAGCAGCGTAGACAGGGGAGCTAATGAAAAACTGTTTTTT
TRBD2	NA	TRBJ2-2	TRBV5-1	CASSFVTSGATGYTGELFF	TGCGCCAGCAGCTTCGTGACTAGCGGGGCCACGGGGTACACCGGGGAGCTGTTTTTT
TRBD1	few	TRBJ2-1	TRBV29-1	CSVTGTGLFF	TGCAGCGTCACCGGGACAGGCCTGTTCTTC
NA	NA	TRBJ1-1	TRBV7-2	CASRPEGRGNTEAFF	TGTGCCAGCAGGCCAGAGGGACGGGGGAACACTGAAGCTTTCTTT
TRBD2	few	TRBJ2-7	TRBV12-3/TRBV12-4	CASNGSPGGPSYEQYF	TGTGCCAGCAACGGATCCCCGGGGGGGCCCTCCTACGAGCAGTACTTC
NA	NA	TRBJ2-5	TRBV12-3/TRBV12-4	CASSFTRQEAQYF	TGTGCCAGCAGTTTTACTAGGCAAGAGGCCCAGTACTTC
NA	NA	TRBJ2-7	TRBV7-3	CASSPLGGTHEQYF	TGTGCCAGCAGCCCCCTAGGTGGGACCCACGAGCAGTACTTC
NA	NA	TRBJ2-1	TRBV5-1	CASSSEPQTVPYNEQFF	TGCGCCAGCAGCTCCGAACCCCAGACCGTGCCCTACAATGAGCAGTTCTTC
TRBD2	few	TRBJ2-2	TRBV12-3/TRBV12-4	CASSPPVGLAGAPRTGELFF	TGTGCCAGCAGTCCTCCCGTGGGTCTAGCGGGAGCGCCTCGTACCGGGGAGCTGTTTTTT
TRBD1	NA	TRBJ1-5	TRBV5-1	CASSDGTGFNQPQHF	TGCGCCAGCAGCGATGGGACAGGTTTTAATCAGCCCCAGCATTTT
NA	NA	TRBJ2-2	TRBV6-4	CASSEGSYGTGELFF	TGTGCCAGCAGTGAGGGAAGTTACGGCACCGGGGAGCTGTTTTTT
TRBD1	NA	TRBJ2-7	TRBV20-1	CSAGGTGGLYEQYF	TGCAGTGCCGGAGGGACAGGGGGTCTCTACGAGCAGTACTTC
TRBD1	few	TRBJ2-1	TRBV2	CASSRRPGGGYNEQFF	TGTGCCAGCAGCCGCAGGCCAGGGGGTGGGTACAATGAGCAGTTCTTC
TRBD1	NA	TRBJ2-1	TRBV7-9	CASSPWTGLGDEQFF	TGTGCCAGCAGCCCATGGACAGGGTTAGGGGATGAGCAGTTCTTC
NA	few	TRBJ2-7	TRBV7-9	CASSPGGAGGPSYEQYF	TGTGCCAGCAGCCCAGGGGGGGCAGGGGGGCCATCATACGAGCAGTACTTC
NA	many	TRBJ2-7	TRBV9	CASSVAPGGSGYEQYF	TGTGCCAGCAGCGTAGCCCCTGGAGGGTCTGGCTACGAGCAGTACTTC
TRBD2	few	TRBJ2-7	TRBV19	CASSITLRLARIRSYEQYF	TGTGCCAGTAGTATTACCCTCAGACTAGCCCGAATCCGTTCCTACGAGCAGTACTTC
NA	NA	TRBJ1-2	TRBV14	CASSSFRGNYGYTF	TGTGCCAGCAGCTCGTTCCGGGGGAACTATGGCTACACCTTC
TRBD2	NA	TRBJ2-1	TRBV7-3	CASSLNAGGSLATPYNEQFF	TGTGCCAGCAGCTTAAACGCGGGAGGCTCCCTTGCCACGCCCTACAATGAGCAGTTCTTC
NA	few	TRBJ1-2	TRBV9	CASSARDATNYGYTF	TGTGCCAGCAGCGCGCGGGACGCCACTAACTATGGCTACACCTTC
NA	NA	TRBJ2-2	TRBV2	CASLTGSGELFF	TGTGCCAGCCTTACGGGCTCCGGGGAGCTGTTTTTT
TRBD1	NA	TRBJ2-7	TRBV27	CASSFSPGQRTYEQYF	TGTGCCAGCAGCTTTTCACCGGGACAGAGAACCTACGAGCAGTACTTC